This TCR beta chain was recorded in a study of blood T cell repertoires in COVID-19. Overall study: Samples taken during acute and convalescent COVID-19 were collected in the United States, Italy and Spain.

Generated by immunoSEQ multiplex PCR, the TCRdb table keeps only in-frame clones and is missing some. The table has about 300,000 clones, about four fifths seen once. Germline lookup yields CDR1 LNHDA and CDR2 SQIVND (reference sequence). V gave up 5 bases and J gave up 4 bases; unmatched junction bases: 16. This CDR3 has 19 amino acids. V is TRBV19 and J is TRBJ1-5, with 11 bases lining up with TRBD1. The clonotype originates from a human donor with COVID-19, enrolled during active disease. The donor label of this sample is uncertain. The source material was peripheral blood. CDR3 coding DNA: TGTGCCAGTAGTCGAAGACCCGGGACAGGGGGAACACTAAATCAGCCCCAGCATTTT. Amino acids: CASSRRPGTGGTLNQPQHF.